This T cell receptor (beta chain) was retrieved from a study of blood T cell repertoires in COVID-19. Using immunoSEQ multiplex PCR, the repertoire was profiled, and TCRdb retains in-frame clones only, with some absent. The table shows about 140,000 clones, with around 86% occurring only once. Germline CDR1 and CDR2: SNHLY and FYNNEI. This CDR3 is 13 amino acids long. V was clipped by 10 bases and J by 4 bases, with 15 bases between them. Material: peripheral blood. The clonotype was recovered from a woman aged 80 or over with acute or convalescent COVID-19. The rearrangement uses TRBV2 and TRBJ2-3; D remains unclear. CDR3 loop: CATSFPVADTQYF. The CDR3 bases are TGTGCCACCAGCTTTCCGGTGGCAGATACGCAGTATTTT.